This T cell receptor (beta chain) was identified during a study of T cells after yellow fever vaccination. There are many counts of this clonotype. Its target is not known. General study results and limits: In FACS-sorted repertoires, abundant clonotypes from the bulk population could appear as contaminants.

V trimming: 0 bases; J trimming: 4 bases; junction bases outside the gene matches: 2. The CDR3 extends over 15 amino acids. CDR1 is SGHRS and CDR2 is YFSETQ in the germline V gene. TCRdb independently ran MiXCR on the 5' RACE reads; one entry per CDR3 protein. The sample has under 600,000 distinct CDR3 sequences, about 13% seen once; the top ten hold more than 12%. This receptor was taken from a young man who received the YFV17D yellow fever vaccine. This chain uses TRBV5-1 with TRBJ2-1; TRBD1 aligns across 9 bases. Specimen: PBMCs, collected on the day of the yellow fever booster vaccination. CDR3 DNA: TGCGCCAGCAGCTTGGACAGGGGGCGATACAATGAGCAGTTCTTC. Its translation: CASSLDRGRYNEQFF.